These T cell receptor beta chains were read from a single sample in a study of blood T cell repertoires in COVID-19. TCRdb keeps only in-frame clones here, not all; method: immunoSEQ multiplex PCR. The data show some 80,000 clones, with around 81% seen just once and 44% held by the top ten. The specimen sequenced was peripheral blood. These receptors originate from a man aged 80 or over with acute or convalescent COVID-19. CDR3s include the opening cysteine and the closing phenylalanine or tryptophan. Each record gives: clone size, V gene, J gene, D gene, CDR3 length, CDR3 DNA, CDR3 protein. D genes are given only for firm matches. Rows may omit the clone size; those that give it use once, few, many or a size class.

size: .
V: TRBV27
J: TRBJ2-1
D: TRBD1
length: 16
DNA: TGTGCCAGCAGCAAGACGGACAGGAGCGGTCTCAATGAGCAGTTCTTC
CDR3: CASSKTDRSGLNEQFF

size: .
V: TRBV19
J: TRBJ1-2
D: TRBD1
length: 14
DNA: TGTGCCAGTAGACAGGGGGCGAGGGACTATGGCTACACCTTC
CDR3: CASRQGARDYGYTF

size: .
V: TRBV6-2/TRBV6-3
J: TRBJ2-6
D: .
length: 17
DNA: TGTGCCAGCAGTTACACAGAACAGGGTCCTGGGGCCAACGTCCTGACTTTC
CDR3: CASSYTEQGPGANVLTF

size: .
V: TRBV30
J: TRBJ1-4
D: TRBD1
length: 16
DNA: TGTGCCTGGAGAAGGGGACAGGGGCCACCTAATGAAAAACTGTTTTTT
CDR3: CAWRRGQGPPNEKLFF

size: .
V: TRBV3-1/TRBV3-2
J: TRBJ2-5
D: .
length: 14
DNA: TGTGCCAGCAGCCAAGATTTTAGAGAAGAGACCCAGTACTTC
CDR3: CASSQDFREETQYF

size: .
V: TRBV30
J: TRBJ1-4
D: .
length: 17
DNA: TGTGCCTGGATGTATAGAGGCAGGGAGGAGCTCAATGAAAAACTGTTTTTT
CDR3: CAWMYRGREELNEKLFF

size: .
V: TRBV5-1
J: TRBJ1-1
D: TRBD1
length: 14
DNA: TGCGCCAGCATGCTGGACAGGATGAACACTGAAGCTTTCTTT
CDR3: CASMLDRMNTEAFF

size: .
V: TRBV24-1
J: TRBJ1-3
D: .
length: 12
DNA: TGTGCCACCTCAACAGAGGGAAACACCATATATTTT
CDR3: CATSTEGNTIYF

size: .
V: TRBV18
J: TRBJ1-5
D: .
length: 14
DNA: TGTGCCAGCTCGCAAATGGACACCGCAGCAGCCCAGCATTTT
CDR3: CASSQMDTAAAQHF

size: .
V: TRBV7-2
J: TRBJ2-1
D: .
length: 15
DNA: TGTGCCAGCAGCTTCCGGGGGGCGAGGGAGAATGAGCAGTTCTTC
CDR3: CASSFRGARENEQFF

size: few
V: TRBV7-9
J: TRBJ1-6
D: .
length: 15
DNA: TGTGCCAGCAGCTCCGGACAGTCCTATAATTCACCCCTCCACTTT
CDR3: CASSSGQSYNSPLHF

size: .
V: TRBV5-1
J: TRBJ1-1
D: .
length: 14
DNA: TGCGCCAGTCTACTAGATCCAGGGGTAACTGAAGCTTTCTTT
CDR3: CASLLDPGVTEAFF

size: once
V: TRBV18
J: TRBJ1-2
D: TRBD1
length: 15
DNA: TGTGCCAGCTCACCCGACAGGGTGGCTAACTATGGCTACACCTTC
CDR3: CASSPDRVANYGYTF

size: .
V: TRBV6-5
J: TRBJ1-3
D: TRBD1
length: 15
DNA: TGTGCCAGCAGTCCCGACAGGGGGAAGGGAAACACCATATATTTT
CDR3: CASSPDRGKGNTIYF

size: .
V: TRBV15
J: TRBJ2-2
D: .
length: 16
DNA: TGTGCCACCAGCAGAGGAGGGGGTGGTTACACCGGGGAGCTGTTTTTT
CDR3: CATSRGGGGYTGELFF

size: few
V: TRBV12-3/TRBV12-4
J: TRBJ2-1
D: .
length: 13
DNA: TGTGCCAGCAGTACCTGGGGAGGCAATGAGCAGTTCTTC
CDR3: CASSTWGGNEQFF

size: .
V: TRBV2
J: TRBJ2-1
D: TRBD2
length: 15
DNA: TGTGCCAGCAGCGGACTAGCGGCGCTCTACAATGAGCAGTTCTTC
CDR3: CASSGLAALYNEQFF

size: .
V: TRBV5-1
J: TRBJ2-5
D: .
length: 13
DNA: TGCGCCAGCAGCTTGGGGCAGCAAGAGACCCAGTACTTC
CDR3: CASSLGQQETQYF

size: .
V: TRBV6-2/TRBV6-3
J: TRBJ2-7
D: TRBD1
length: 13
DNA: TGTGCCAGCCGTTCGACAGGGGCAGCCGAGCAGTACTTC
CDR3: CASRSTGAAEQYF

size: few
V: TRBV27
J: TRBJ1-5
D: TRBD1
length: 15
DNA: TGTGCCAGCAGAACCGGGACAGGGATCAATCAGCCCCAGCATTTT
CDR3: CASRTGTGINQPQHF

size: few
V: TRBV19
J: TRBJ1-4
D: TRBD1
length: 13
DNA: TGTGCCGGTAAAGCCGGGACAGGGGGAAAACTGTTTTTT
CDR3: CAGKAGTGGKLFF

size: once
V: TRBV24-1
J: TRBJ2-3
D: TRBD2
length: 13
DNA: TGTGCCACCTCTAGCGGAAGCACAGATACGCAGTATTTT
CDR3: CATSSGSTDTQYF

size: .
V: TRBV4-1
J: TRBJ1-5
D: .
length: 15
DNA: TGCGCCAGCAGCCAAGATCAACAGGGATTCCAGCCCCAGCATTTT
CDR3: CASSQDQQGFQPQHF

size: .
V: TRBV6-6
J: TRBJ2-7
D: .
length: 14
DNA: TGTGCCAGCCTCTCGCTCGGGAGCTCCTACGAGCAGTACTTC
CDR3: CASLSLGSSYEQYF

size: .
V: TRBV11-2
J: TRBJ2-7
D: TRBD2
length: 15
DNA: TGTGCCAGCAGCCTCGGACTAGCGACTTACTACGAGCAGTACTTC
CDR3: CASSLGLATYYEQYF

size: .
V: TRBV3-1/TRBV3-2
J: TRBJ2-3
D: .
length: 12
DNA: TGTGCCAGCAGCCAAGATCGAGGGGGTCGGTATTTT
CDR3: CASSQDRGGRYF

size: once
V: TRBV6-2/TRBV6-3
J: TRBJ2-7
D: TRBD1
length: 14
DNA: TGTGCCAGCAGTGTCGACAGGGGGCTCTACGAGCAGTACTTC
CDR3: CASSVDRGLYEQYF

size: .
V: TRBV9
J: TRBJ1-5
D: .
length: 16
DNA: TGTGCCAGCAGCCTGGGCAGGGGATCCGACAATCAGCCCCAGCATTTT
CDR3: CASSLGRGSDNQPQHF

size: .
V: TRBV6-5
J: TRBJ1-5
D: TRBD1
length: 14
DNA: TGTGCCAGCAGGACAGGGGTGAGAAATCAGCCCCAGCATTTT
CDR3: CASRTGVRNQPQHF

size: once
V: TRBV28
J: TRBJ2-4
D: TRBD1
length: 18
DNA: TGTGCCAGCAGTTTCGGGGGACAGGGGACCTTAGCCAAAAACATTCAGTACTTC
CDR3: CASSFGGQGTLAKNIQYF

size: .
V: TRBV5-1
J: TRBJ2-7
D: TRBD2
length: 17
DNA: TGCGCCAGCAGCTTACGTCCCTCTTCTAGCGGGAGAGGCGAGCAGTACTTC
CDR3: CASSLRPSSSGRGEQYF

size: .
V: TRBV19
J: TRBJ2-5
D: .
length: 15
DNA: TGTGCCAGTAGCAATAAAGGGACAATAGTCGGGACCCAGTACTTC
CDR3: CASSNKGTIVGTQYF

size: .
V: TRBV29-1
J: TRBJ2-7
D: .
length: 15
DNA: TGCAGCGTTGAGAATCGGGGAAAGCCCCCCTACGAGCAGTACTTC
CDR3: CSVENRGKPPYEQYF

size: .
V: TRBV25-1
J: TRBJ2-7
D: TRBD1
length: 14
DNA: TGTGCCAGCAATGCCGGGACAGGAGACTACGAGCAGTACTTC
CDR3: CASNAGTGDYEQYF

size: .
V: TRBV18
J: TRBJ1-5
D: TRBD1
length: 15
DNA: TGTGCCAGCTCAACAAGGACAGGAGAAAATCAGCCCCAGCATTTT
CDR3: CASSTRTGENQPQHF

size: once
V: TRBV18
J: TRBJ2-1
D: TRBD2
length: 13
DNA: TGTGCCAGCTCACCAAGGCTAGCGGGAGATCGTATCTTC
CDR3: CASSPRLAGDRIF

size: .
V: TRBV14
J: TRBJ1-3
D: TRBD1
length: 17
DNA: TGTGCCAGCAGCCGGCCGCTGACAGGGATAAGGGGAAACACCATATATTTT
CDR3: CASSRPLTGIRGNTIYF

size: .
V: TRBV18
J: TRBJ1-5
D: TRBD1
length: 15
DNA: TGTGCCAGCTCCCCGGACAGGGTTAGGAATCAGCCCCAGCATTTT
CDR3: CASSPDRVRNQPQHF

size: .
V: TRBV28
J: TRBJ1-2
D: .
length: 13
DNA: TGTGCCAGCAGTTTAGGGAGTTTCTATGGCTACACCTTC
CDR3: CASSLGSFYGYTF